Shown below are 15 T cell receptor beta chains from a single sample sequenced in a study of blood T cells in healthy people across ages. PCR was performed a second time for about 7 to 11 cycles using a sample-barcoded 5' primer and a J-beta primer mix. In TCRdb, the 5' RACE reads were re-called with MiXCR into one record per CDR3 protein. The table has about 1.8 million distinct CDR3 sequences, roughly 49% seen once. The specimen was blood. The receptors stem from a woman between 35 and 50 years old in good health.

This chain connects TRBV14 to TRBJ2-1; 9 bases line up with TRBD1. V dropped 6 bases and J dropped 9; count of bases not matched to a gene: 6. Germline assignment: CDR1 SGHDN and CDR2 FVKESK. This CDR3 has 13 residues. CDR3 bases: TGTGCCAGCAGACGACAGGGGGATGGTGAGCAGTTCTTC. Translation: CASRRQGDGEQFF.

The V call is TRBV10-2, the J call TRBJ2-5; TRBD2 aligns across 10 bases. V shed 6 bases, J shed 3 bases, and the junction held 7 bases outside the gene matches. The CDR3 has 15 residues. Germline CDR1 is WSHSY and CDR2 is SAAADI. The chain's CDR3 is CASRKAGGREETQYF. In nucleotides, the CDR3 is TGCGCCAGCAGGAAAGCGGGGGGGCGAGAAGAGACCCAGTACTTC.

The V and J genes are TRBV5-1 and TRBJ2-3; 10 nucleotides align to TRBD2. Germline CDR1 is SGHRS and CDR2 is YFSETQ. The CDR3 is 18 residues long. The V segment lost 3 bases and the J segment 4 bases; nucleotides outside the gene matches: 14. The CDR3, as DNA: TGCGCCAGCAGCTGGGGTGGGCAAACTAGCGGGGACGCAGATACGCAGTATTTT. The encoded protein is CASSWGGQTSGDADTQYF.

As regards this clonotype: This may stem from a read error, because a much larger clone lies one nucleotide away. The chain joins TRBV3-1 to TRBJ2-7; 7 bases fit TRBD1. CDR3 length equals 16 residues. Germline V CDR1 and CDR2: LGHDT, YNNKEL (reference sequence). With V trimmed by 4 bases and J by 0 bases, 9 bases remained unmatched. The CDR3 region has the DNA TGTGCCAGCAGCCTGCCATCGGGACAGATCTCCTACGAGCAGTACTTC. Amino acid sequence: CASSLPSGQISYEQYF.

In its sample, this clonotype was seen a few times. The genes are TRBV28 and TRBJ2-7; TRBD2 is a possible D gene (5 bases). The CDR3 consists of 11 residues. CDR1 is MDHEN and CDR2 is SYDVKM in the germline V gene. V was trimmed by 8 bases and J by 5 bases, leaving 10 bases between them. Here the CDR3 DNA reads TGTGCCAGCCTCGGGGAGAACGAGCAGTACTTC. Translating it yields CASLGENEQYF.

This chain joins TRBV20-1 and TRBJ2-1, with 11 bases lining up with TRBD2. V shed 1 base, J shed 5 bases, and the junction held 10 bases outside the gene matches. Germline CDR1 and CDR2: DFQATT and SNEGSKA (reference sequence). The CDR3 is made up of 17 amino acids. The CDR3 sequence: CSARGGLLAGGHNEQFF. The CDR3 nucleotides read TGCAGTGCTAGAGGCGGCCTCCTAGCGGGGGGACACAATGAGCAGTTCTTC.

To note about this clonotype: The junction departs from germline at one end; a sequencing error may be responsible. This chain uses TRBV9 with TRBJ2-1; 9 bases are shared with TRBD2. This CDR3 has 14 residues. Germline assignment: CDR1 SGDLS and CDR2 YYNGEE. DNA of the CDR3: TGTGCCGGCAGCACTAGCGGGCGCTACAATGAGCAGTTCTTC. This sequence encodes CAGSTSGRYNEQFF.

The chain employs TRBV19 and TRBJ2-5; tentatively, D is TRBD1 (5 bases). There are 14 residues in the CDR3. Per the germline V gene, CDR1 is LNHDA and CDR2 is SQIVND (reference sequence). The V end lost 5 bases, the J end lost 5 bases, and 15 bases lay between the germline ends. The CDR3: CASSSAPDSETQYF. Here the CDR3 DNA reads TGTGCCAGTAGTTCAGCCCCCGACAGCGAGACCCAGTACTTC.

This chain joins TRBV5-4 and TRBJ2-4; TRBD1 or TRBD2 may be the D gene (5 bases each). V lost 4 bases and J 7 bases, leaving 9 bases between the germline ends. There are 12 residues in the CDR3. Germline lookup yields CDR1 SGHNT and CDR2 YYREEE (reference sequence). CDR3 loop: CASSGRENIQYF. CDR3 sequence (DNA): TGTGCCAGCAGCGGCAGGGAGAACATTCAGTACTTC.

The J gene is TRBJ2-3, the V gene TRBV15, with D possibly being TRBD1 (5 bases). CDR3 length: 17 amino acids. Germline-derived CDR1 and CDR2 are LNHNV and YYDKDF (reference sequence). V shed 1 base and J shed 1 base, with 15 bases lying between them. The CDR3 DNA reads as TGTGCCACCAGCAGAGGACAAGGAGTAGGGGGCACAGATACGCAGTATTTT. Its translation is CATSRGQGVGGTDTQYF.

The chain's CDR3 is CASSSRTGAARENIQYF. The CDR3 nucleotides read TGTGCCAGTAGTTCTCGGACAGGGGCCGCGAGGGAAAACATTCAGTACTTC. The rearrangement links TRBV19 to TRBJ2-4; 9 bases match TRBD1. The V gene end was trimmed by 5 bases and the J gene end by 5 bases; junction bases not matched to a gene: 13. Looked up from germline, CDR1 is LNHDA and CDR2 is SQIVND (reference sequence). This CDR3 has 17 amino acids.

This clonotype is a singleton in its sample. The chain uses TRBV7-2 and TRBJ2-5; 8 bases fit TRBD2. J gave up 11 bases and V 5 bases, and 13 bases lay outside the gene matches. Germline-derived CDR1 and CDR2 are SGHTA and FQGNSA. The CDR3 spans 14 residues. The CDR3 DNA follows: TGTGCCAGCAGCCAAGCGGGGGAGGTGGGGGGGCAGTACTTC. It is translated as CASSQAGEVGGQYF.

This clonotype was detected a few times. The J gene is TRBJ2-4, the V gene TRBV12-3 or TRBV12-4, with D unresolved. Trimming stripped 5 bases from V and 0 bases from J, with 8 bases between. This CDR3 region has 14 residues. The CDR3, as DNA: TGTGCCAGCAGTACGGTGCTAGCCAAAAACATTCAGTACTTC. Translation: CASSTVLAKNIQYF.

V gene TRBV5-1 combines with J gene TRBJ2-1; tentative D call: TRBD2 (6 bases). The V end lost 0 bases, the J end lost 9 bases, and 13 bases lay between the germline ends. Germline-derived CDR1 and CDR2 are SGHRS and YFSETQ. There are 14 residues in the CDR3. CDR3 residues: CASSLGQIGGEQFF. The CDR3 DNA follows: TGCGCCAGCAGCTTGGGACAAATCGGGGGTGAGCAGTTCTTC.

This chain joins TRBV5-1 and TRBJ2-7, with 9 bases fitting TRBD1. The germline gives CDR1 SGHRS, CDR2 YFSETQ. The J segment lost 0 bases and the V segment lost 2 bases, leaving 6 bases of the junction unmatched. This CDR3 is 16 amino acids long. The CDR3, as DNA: TGCGCCAGCAGCTTCCGGGACAGGGCAATCTCCTACGAGCAGTACTTC. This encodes CASSFRDRAISYEQYF.